The rows below give T cell receptor beta chains drawn from one sample of a study of OX40 agonist ivuxolimab in advanced cancers. Assay: immunoSEQ multiplex PCR; the TCRdb copy retains only in-frame clones and omits some. This table holds tens of thousands of clones, about 94% found once. This material consisted of CD4+ or CD8+ T cells sorted from blood, taken in a trial of the OX40 agonist ivuxolimab. The receptors stem from an adult with an advanced solid tumor such as melanoma, head and neck, liver or kidney cancer. The CDR3 runs from the conserved cysteine through the conserved F or W. A D gene is named only where the DNA matches it firmly. Clone size is not always given. Where it is, it says once, few, many or a class for expanded clones.

clone size	D gene	V gene	J gene	CDR3 protein	CDR3 DNA
.	TRBD2	TRBV27	TRBJ2-7	CASSWGSGSGSNEQYF	TGTGCCAGCAGTTGGGGGTCGGGTAGCGGGAGTAACGAGCAGTACTTC
.	TRBD1	TRBV19	TRBJ1-2	CASSNSGDSHYGYTF	TGTGCCAGTAGTAATTCTGGGGACAGCCACTATGGCTACACCTTC
once	TRBD1	TRBV19	TRBJ1-5	CAVSSRGLNQPQHF	TGTGCCGTATCCTCTAGGGGGCTAAATCAGCCCCAGCATTTT
.	.	TRBV30	TRBJ1-5	CAWSEGTPGSQPQHF	TGTGCCTGGAGTGAGGGCACCCCGGGCTCTCAGCCCCAGCATTTT
.	.	TRBV9	TRBJ2-1	CASSLPLGEQFF	TGTGCCAGCAGCCTGCCCCTAGGTGAGCAGTTCTTC
.	.	TRBV6-6	TRBJ2-7	CASSYSLGTAYEQYF	TGTGCCAGCAGTTACTCACTCGGAACGGCTTACGAGCAGTACTTC
.	.	TRBV27	TRBJ2-2	CASSFRTANTGELFF	TGTGCCAGCAGTTTTAGGACAGCGAACACCGGGGAGCTGTTTTTT
.	.	TRBV7-9	TRBJ2-7	CASSTGDRPYEQYF	TGTGCCAGCAGCACCGGAGACAGACCCTACGAGCAGTACTTC
once	.	TRBV5-4	TRBJ1-1	CASSSPPGTEAFF	TGTGCCAGCAGCTCGCCCCCAGGCACTGAAGCTTTCTTT
.	TRBD2	TRBV9	TRBJ2-1	CASSATSGSMNEQFF	TGTGCCAGCAGCGCCACTAGCGGGAGTATGAATGAGCAGTTCTTC